The 30 T cell receptor beta chains listed next were all sequenced from one sample in a study of read filtering for tumor transcriptome and immune sequencing. The library was built from 400 to 500 ng RNA with molecular barcoded adaptors for alpha/delta and beta/gamma chains. TCRdb called the reads again in MiXCR, with one record for every CDR3 protein. The sample includes tens of thousands of distinct CDR3 sequences, 12% of them seen just once. The sample comprised a population of CD138-negative cells sorted from bone marrow. The source is a donor aged 40 or older with multiple myeloma.

Many counts were recorded for this clonotype. This chain connects TRBV28 to TRBJ2-7; TRBD2 might be the D (6 bases). This CDR3 is 15 amino acids long. V gave up 4 bases and J gave up 2 bases, with 15 bases separating them. In germline, CDR1 is MDHEN, CDR2 SYDVKM. The CDR3, as DNA: TGTGCCAGCAGTTCCCTACCCGGGGGAACCTACGAGCAGTACTTC. Protein product: CASSSLPGGTYEQYF.

In its sample, this clonotype was seen many times. The V call is TRBV6-1, the J call TRBJ1-6; D remains ambiguous. CDR1 and CDR2 (germline): MNHNS, SASEGT. The CDR3 length is 15 residues. The germline V and J ends were trimmed by 4 bases and 0 bases, with 7 bases remaining between them. Here the CDR3 DNA reads TGTGCCAGCAGTGGGGAGTACTCCTATAATTCACCCCTCCACTTT. Translated: CASSGEYSYNSPLHF.

This clonotype has more than one count but fewer than ten. The J gene is TRBJ1-2, the V gene TRBV18; TRBD1 might be the D (5 bases). This CDR3 comprises 14 residues. The germline V gene encodes CDR1 KGHSH and CDR2 LQKENI. V shed 6 bases and J shed 9 bases, with 20 bases lying between them. CDR3 sequence reads: CASSPTDSLRSYTF. The CDR3 nucleotides are TGTGCCAGCTCTCCAACTGACAGCTTGAGGAGCTACACCTTC.

This clonotype occurred once. It may be a read error: a sequence one base away is much more abundant. The chain employs TRBV7-2 and TRBJ1-1, with D unclear. Trimming removed 1 base at V and 8 bases at J, with 11 bases between. The CDR3 spans 13 residues. Germline-derived CDR1 and CDR2 are SGHTA and FQGNSA. The CDR3 sequence: CASSLVVLEEAFF. The CDR3 bases are TGTGCCAGCAGCTTAGTTGTTTTGGAGGAAGCTTTCTTT.

This clonotype appeared many times. The chain joins TRBV20-1 to TRBJ1-1, with a possible D match to TRBD1 (5 bases). The V gene's germline CDR1 is DFQATT and CDR2 SNEGSKA (reference sequence). Between the trimmed V and J ends, which lost 4 bases and 1 base, there was a span of 16 bases. The CDR3 covers 15 residues. Written as DNA, the CDR3 is TGCAGTGCTACCCCGACAGCGAGAAAGAACACTGAAGCTTTCTTT. Translated: CSATPTARKNTEAFF.

This clonotype was detected once. Possible read error: a much larger clone is one base away. The chain has TRBV20-1 and TRBJ2-3, with D unresolved. CDR3 length equals 13 residues. The germline V gene has CDR1 DFQATT and CDR2 SNEGSKA (reference sequence). CDR3: CGAKGSSTDTQYF. The DNA of the CDR3 is TGCGGTGCTAAAGGGTCTAGCACAGATACGCAGTATTTT.

At least ten counts were recorded for this clonotype. The CDR3 DNA is TGTGCCAGCAGTCCTCTAGCGGGGGTCAACAATGAGCAGTTCTTC. The encoded protein is CASSPLAGVNNEQFF. The chain uses TRBV7-2 and TRBJ2-1; 10 bases line up with TRBD2. With V trimmed by 6 bases and J by 5 bases, 7 bases remained unmatched. The germline CDR1 and CDR2 sequences are SGHTA and FQGNSA. There are 15 residues in the CDR3.

Regarding this clonotype: A read error is possible here, since a much larger clone lies one base away. The V gene is TRBV19, the J gene TRBJ2-7; perhaps D is TRBD1 or TRBD2 (5 bases each). Per germline, CDR1 LNHDA and CDR2 SQIVND (reference sequence). This CDR3 is 14 amino acids long. CDR3 nucleotide sequence: TGTGCCAGTAGTCAAGACAGCCGGGGCTACAAGCAGTACTTC. It is translated as CASSQDSRGYKQYF. The variable domain in full, completed from reference TRBV19 and TRBJ2-7, reads DGGITQSPKYLFRKEGQNVTLSCEQNLNHDAMYWYRQDPGQGLRLIYYSQIVNDFQKGDIAEGYSVSREKKESFPLTVTSAQKNPTAFYLCASSQDSRGYKQYFGPGTRLTVT.

As for this clonotype: A much larger clone sits a single nucleotide away, making a read error possible. This rearrangement joins TRBV10-2 to TRBJ2-3; D uncertain. Per the germline V gene, CDR1 is WSHSY and CDR2 is SAAADI. This CDR3 spans 15 amino acids. Between the trimmed V and J ends, which lost 7 bases and 0 bases, there was a span of 14 bases. The CDR3 loop reads CASNVGLRSTDTQYF. CDR3 nucleotide sequence: TGCGCCAGCAATGTTGGCCTAAGGAGCACAGATACGCAGTATTTT.

Ten or more counts support this clonotype. The V gene is TRBV29-1, the J gene TRBJ2-6; D is undetermined. The germline gives CDR1 SQVTM, CDR2 ANQGSEA. Trimming left V 3 bases short and J 0 bases short, with 15 bases between. The length of the CDR3 is 17 residues. The CDR3 region is CSVEVPGPLSGANVLTF. DNA for the CDR3: TGCAGCGTTGAGGTTCCGGGCCCTCTCTCTGGGGCCAACGTCCTGACTTTC.

In its sample, this clonotype was seen many times. V and J are TRBV7-9 and TRBJ2-2; 7 bases are a match to TRBD2. The CDR3 sequence is 14 residues long. Per germline, CDR1 SEHNR and CDR2 FQNEAQ (reference sequence). J was trimmed by 5 bases and V by 3 bases; bases with no gene match: 3. The CDR3 DNA reads TGTGCCAGCAGCTTTCGGGGGGAAACCGGGGAGCTGTTTTTT. Its protein is CASSFRGETGELFF.

This clonotype showed up many times. The genes are TRBV7-3 and TRBJ1-1, with unresolved D. The CDR3 extends over 14 amino acids. The V end lost 0 bases, the J end lost 4 bases, and 9 bases lay between the germline ends. CDR1 and CDR2 (germline): SGHTA, FQGTGA. CDR3 sequence reads: CASSLTSGGTEAFF. The CDR3 nucleotides are TGTGCCAGCAGCTTAACATCGGGTGGCACTGAAGCTTTCTTT.

In its sample, this clonotype was seen many times. The chain uses TRBV12-5 and TRBJ2-7; D remains ambiguous. Germline V gene data show CDR1 as LGHNT and CDR2 as FRNRAP. V gave up 5 bases and J gave up 3 bases, with 14 bases separating them. The CDR3 has 14 amino acids. The DNA of the CDR3 is TGTGCTAGTGGTCCAGGTCCTCCGGTCTACGAGCAGTACTTC. Translating it yields CASGPGPPVYEQYF.

This clonotype was seen at least ten times. The chain recombines TRBV19 with TRBJ1-5; D is ambiguous. Trimming removed 3 bases at V and 4 bases at J, with 16 bases between. Germline V lookup: CDR1 LNHDA, CDR2 SQIVND (reference sequence). The CDR3 contains 16 residues. The chain's CDR3 is CASSMKVGDPNQPQHF. The DNA for the CDR3 is TGTGCCAGTAGTATGAAAGTCGGGGATCCTAATCAGCCCCAGCATTTT.

This clonotype was recorded many times. The chain combines TRBV10-3 with TRBJ2-1; 8 bases are a match to TRBD1. The CDR3 runs 14 residues. Germline CDR1 is ENHRY and CDR2 is SYGVKD. J lost 4 bases, V lost 6 bases, and 5 bases had no gene match. The CDR3 bases are TGTGCCATCAGCCCAGGGGGCTCTTACAATGAGCAGTTCTTC. Its translation: CAISPGGSYNEQFF.

At least ten counts were recorded for this clonotype. The chain links TRBV12-3 or TRBV12-4 to TRBJ1-4, with D possibly being TRBD1 (5 bases). The CDR3 covers 14 residues. Trimming left V 5 bases short and J 6 bases short, with 13 bases between. The CDR3 loop reads CASSGDGDYEKLFF. The CDR3 region has the DNA TGTGCCAGCAGTGGGGACGGAGATTATGAAAAACTGTTTTTT.

This clonotype was seen many times. This rearrangement joins TRBV28 to TRBJ2-7; the D is unclear. V was clipped by 7 bases and J by 5 bases, with 18 bases between them. CDR1 is MDHEN, CDR2 SYDVKM, per germline. The CDR3 loop spans 14 amino acids. The CDR3 bases are TGTGCCAGCAACCTTTTCTCGGACGGAAACGAGCAGTACTTC. This sequence encodes CASNLFSDGNEQYF.

The gene calls are TRBV20-1 and TRBJ2-1; D is perhaps TRBD1 (7 bases). Trimming removed 0 bases from V and 3 bases from J, with 15 bases in between. Germline CDR1 reads DFQATT; CDR2 reads SNEGSKA (reference sequence). The CDR3 runs 16 residues. Here the CDR3 DNA reads TGCAGTGCTAGAGATTTAGGAGGGGGCGACTACAATGAGCAGTTCTTC. Protein product: CSARDLGGGDYNEQFF.

The table lists this clonotype with many counts. The junction does not match germline at one end; this may be a read error. The V call is TRBV10-2, the J call TRBJ1-2; no clear D. The CDR3 runs 14 residues. Germline assignment: CDR1 WSHSY and CDR2 SAAADI. In nucleotides, the CDR3 is TGCGCCAGCAGTAAGGAGTCCAGGACCTATCGCTACACCTTC. This gives the protein CASSKESRTYRYTF.

Many counts were recorded for this clonotype. The gene calls are TRBV21-1 and TRBJ2-2. TRBV21-1 is recorded as a pseudogene. The CDR3 runs to 13 residues. CDR3 DNA sequence: TGTGCCAGCAGCAAAGTAGGGACCGGGGAGCTGTTTTTT. Protein sequence: CASSKVGTGELFF.

This clonotype showed up many times. The chain links TRBV5-1 to TRBJ2-3; TRBD2 matches 11 bases. Germline V gives CDR1 SGHRS, CDR2 YFSETQ. The CDR3 covers 15 residues. V shed 3 bases and J 4 bases; nucleotides not matched to a gene: 4. DNA for the CDR3: TGCGCCAGCAGCTACTTAGCGGGGGGGTCAGATACGCAGTATTTT. This codes for CASSYLAGGSDTQYF.

There are many counts of this clonotype. The rearrangement uses TRBV28 and TRBJ2-7; 8 bases line up with TRBD1. Per the germline V gene, CDR1 is MDHEN and CDR2 is SYDVKM. The CDR3 is made up of 14 amino acids. V gave up 7 bases and J gave up 4 bases; unmatched junction bases: 9. This chain's CDR3 is CASTTSGGVYEQYF. CDR3 DNA sequence: TGTGCCAGCACCACGTCAGGGGGCGTTTACGAGCAGTACTTC.

This clonotype was counted many times. The chain uses TRBV27 and TRBJ2-2, with 8 bases matching TRBD2. The CDR3 is made up of 15 amino acids. Germline CDR1 and CDR2: MNHEY and SMNVEV (reference sequence). V was pared by 7 bases and J by 4 bases, with 8 bases of the junction left unmatched. The CDR3: CASTPGGGRTGELFF. The CDR3 bases are TGTGCCAGCACCCCTGGCGGGGGGCGCACCGGGGAGCTGTTTTTT.

In regard to this clonotype: A much larger clone lies one base from this, so it may be a read error. The rearrangement uses TRBV24-1 and TRBJ2-2, with D perhaps matching TRBD2 (5 bases). Per the germline V gene, CDR1 is KGHDR and CDR2 is SFDVKD. The CDR3 runs to 14 residues. CDR3 DNA sequence: TGTGCCACCAACAGCGGACCGAGCACCGGGGAGCTGCTTTTT. This gives the protein CATNSGPSTGELLF.

This clonotype was seen at least ten times. The rearrangement links TRBV5-1 to TRBJ2-2; 8 bases are a match to TRBD2. The germline V gene has CDR1 SGHRS and CDR2 YFSETQ. J gave up 5 bases and V 2 bases, and 8 bases lay outside the gene matches. This CDR3 spans 16 amino acids. As DNA, the CDR3 is TGCGCCAGCAGCTTCTTCGGGGGGGCCCCGACCGGGGAGCTGTTTTTT. Residues: CASSFFGGAPTGELFF.

This clonotype was counted at least ten times. Written as DNA, the CDR3 is TGTGCCAGCAGTGACGAGAGGGGTGTATCACCCCTCCACTTT. It yields the protein CASSDERGVSPLHF. V usage is TRBV2 and J usage is TRBJ1-6; D may be TRBD1 (5 bases). CDR3 size: 14 residues. Germline lookup yields CDR1 SNHLY and CDR2 FYNNEI. Between the trimmed V and J ends, which lost 3 bases and 10 bases, there was a span of 13 bases.

The sample holds many counts of this clonotype. This chain uses TRBV20-1 with TRBJ2-4, with 7 bases identical to TRBD2. The V and J ends lost 5 bases and 0 bases, in that order; junction bases with no gene match: 4. In germline, CDR1 is DFQATT, CDR2 SNEGSKA (reference sequence). The CDR3 is 14 amino acids. CDR3 region: CSAVSGLAKNIQYF. CDR3 DNA: TGCAGTGCTGTTAGCGGGCTAGCCAAAAACATTCAGTACTTC.

This clonotype was seen many times. The chain has TRBV7-2 and TRBJ2-3, with D perhaps matching TRBD1 (6 bases). V shed 5 bases and J shed 4 bases, with 19 bases lying between them. In germline, CDR1 is SGHTA, CDR2 FQGNSA. This CDR3 spans 16 amino acids. The CDR3 region is CASSPRTVSVPDTQYF. CDR3 coding DNA: TGTGCCAGCAGCCCGAGGACAGTTTCGGTTCCAGATACGCAGTATTTT.

This clonotype came up many times. The J gene is TRBJ2-1, the V gene TRBV7-2; D possibly uses TRBD1 or TRBD2 (5 bases each). CDR3 length: 15 amino acids. Per germline, CDR1 SGHTA and CDR2 FQGNSA. Between the trimmed V and J ends, which lost 6 bases and 1 base, there was a span of 13 bases. CDR3 in amino acids: CASRSGTDSYNEQFF. CDR3 in DNA: TGTGCCAGCAGATCCGGGACGGATTCCTACAATGAGCAGTTCTTC.

This clonotype was observed at least ten times. The chain has TRBV5-5 and TRBJ2-3, with D possibly matching TRBD2 (5 bases). V lost 6 bases, J lost 9 bases, and 17 bases lay in between. The germline gives CDR1 SGHKS, CDR2 YYEKEE (reference sequence). The CDR3 runs to 13 residues. The CDR3: CASTSAGLGTQYF. CDR3 in DNA: TGTGCCAGCACCTCTGCGGGTTTAGGAACGCAGTATTTT.